One and the same sample provided the 32 T cell receptor beta chains below, sequenced in a study of T cell repertoires in cytomegalovirus infection. Each CDR3 protein is one row after TCRdb ran MiXCR on the reads. This table has 200,000 to 300,000 distinct CDR3 sequences, roughly 9% appearing once. The sequenced sample consisted of PBMCs. All receptors derive from a human donor in good health (CMV status not recorded). Some clones in this sample may be carry-over from other donors' samples.

J is TRBJ1-4 and V is TRBV14; D possibly corresponds to TRBD1 (5 bases). The CDR3 spans 13 residues. Trimming left V 8 bases short and J 8 bases short, with 15 bases between. Per the germline V gene, CDR1 is SGHDN and CDR2 is FVKESK. CDR3 amino acids: CASGRQGNEKLFF. CDR3 DNA: TGTGCCAGCGGCCGGCAGGGAAACGAAAAACTGTTTTTT.

This clonotype was seen repeatedly, ten times or more. Mismatch with germline at one junction end may stem from a read error. CDR3 nucleotide sequence: TGTGCTAGCAGCCGAGAGGGGCGGGAGACCCAGTACTTC. Amino acids: CASSREGRETQYF. The chain has TRBV7-7 and TRBJ2-5, with D possibly being TRBD1 or TRBD2 (5 bases each). The germline V gene encodes CDR1 SSHAT and CDR2 FNYEAQ (reference sequence). The CDR3 sequence is 13 residues long.

The sample holds many counts of this clonotype. The genes are TRBV6-2 or TRBV6-3 and TRBJ1-5; no definite D call. Trimming pared 0 bases from V and 4 bases from J, leaving 7 bases between. CDR1 is MNHEY and CDR2 is SVGEGT in the germline V gene. The CDR3 loop spans 14 amino acids. Here the CDR3 reads CASSYSGGNQPQHF. CDR3 in DNA: TGTGCCAGCAGTTACTCCGGCGGGAATCAGCCCCAGCATTTT.

This clonotype was detected many times. The chain employs TRBV7-2 and TRBJ1-2, with a weak D call TRBD1 (6 bases). Germline CDR1 reads SGHTA; CDR2 reads FQGNSA. With 5 bases removed from V and 7 bases from J, the gap between germline ends came to 20 bases. There are 15 residues in the CDR3. The CDR3, as DNA: TGTGCCAGCAGCCCTCAGGCCGGGGGGCTAAGTGGCTACACCTTC. Its protein is CASSPQAGGLSGYTF.

This clonotype was seen repeatedly, ten times or more. The chain couples TRBV12-3 or TRBV12-4 to TRBJ1-4, with a weak D call TRBD1 (5 bases). This CDR3 contains 14 residues. Trimming pared 6 bases from V and 8 bases from J, leaving 16 bases between. The CDR3 loop is CASSLHGGNEKLFF. The CDR3, as DNA: TGTGCCAGCAGCCTTCACGGGGGGAACGAAAAACTGTTTTTT.

In its sample, this clonotype was seen a few times. The chain couples TRBV5-1 to TRBJ1-4, with D possibly matching TRBD1 (6 bases). V was trimmed by 6 bases and J by 8 bases, leaving 14 bases between them. This CDR3 has 13 residues. The V gene's germline CDR1 is SGHRS and CDR2 YFSETQ. CDR3 protein: CASKQGWREKLFF. CDR3 nucleotide sequence: TGCGCCAGCAAACAGGGTTGGAGGGAAAAACTGTTTTTT. Full variable domain (missing parts from reference TRBV5-1 and TRBJ1-4): KAGVTQTPRYLIKTRGQQVTLSCSPISGHRSVSWYQQTPGQGLQFLFEYFSETQRNKGNFPGRFSGRQFSNSRSEMNVSTLELGDSALYLCASKQGWREKLFFGSGTQLSVL.

CDR3 protein: CASSPRLAGSSTDTQYF. Written as DNA, the CDR3 is TGTGCCAGCAGTCCCAGACTAGCGGGCTCCAGCACAGATACGCAGTATTTT. V and J are TRBV14 and TRBJ2-3, with 10 bases that match TRBD2. The CDR3 has 17 residues. After removal of 6 bases from V and 0 bases from J, the junction contained 9 bases not matched to a gene. Looked up from germline, CDR1 is SGHDN and CDR2 is FVKESK.

The sample holds a few counts of this clonotype. The chain recombines TRBV30 with TRBJ2-5; D possibly corresponds to TRBD2 (6 bases). V was trimmed by 0 bases and J by 4 bases, leaving 9 bases between them. From germline, CDR1 is GTSNPN and CDR2 SVGIG (reference sequence). The CDR3 consists of 13 residues. The CDR3 is CAWSVVGGETQYF. In nucleotides, the CDR3 is TGTGCCTGGAGTGTAGTGGGAGGAGAGACCCAGTACTTC.

A few counts support this clonotype. This rearrangement joins TRBV18 to TRBJ1-1, with TRBD1 as a possible D gene (5 bases). This CDR3 is 14 amino acids long. V gave up 6 bases and J gave up 6 bases, with 17 bases separating them. Germline CDR1 and CDR2: KGHSH and LQKENI. The CDR3 region is CASSHKRTTAEAFF. CDR3 bases: TGTGCCAGCTCTCACAAGAGGACGACAGCTGAAGCTTTCTTT.

The chain is built from TRBV11-2 and TRBJ2-7; 9 bases map to TRBD1. With 4 bases clipped from V and 6 bases from J, the junction kept 10 bases outside the gene matches. Per germline, CDR1 SGHAT and CDR2 FQNNGV. The CDR3 loop spans 15 amino acids. This CDR3 reads CASSSPRDRVPEQYF. CDR3 nucleotide sequence: TGTGCCAGCAGCTCGCCACGGGACAGGGTGCCCGAGCAGTACTTC.

The sample holds many counts of this clonotype. The chain employs TRBV7-2 and TRBJ1-3; no clear D gene. The CDR3 covers 13 residues. V gave up 6 bases and J gave up 1 base, with 7 bases separating them. CDR1 and CDR2 (germline): SGHTA, FQGNSA. Here the CDR3 DNA reads TGTGCCAGCAGTCCATCTTCTGGAAACACCATATATTTT. Amino acid sequence: CASSPSSGNTIYF.

This clonotype was detected a few times. This chain links TRBV7-2 with TRBJ2-7; the match to TRBD1 covers 10 bases. The germline V gene has CDR1 SGHTA and CDR2 FQGNSA. The CDR3 length is 15 residues. J was trimmed by 6 bases and V by 1 base; bases with no gene match: 6. In nucleotides, the CDR3 is TGTGCCAGCAGCTTAGAGGGACAGGGGACTCGCGAGCAGTACTTC. It specifies CASSLEGQGTREQYF.

This clonotype was seen ten or more times. This rearrangement joins TRBV19 to TRBJ1-2, with 11 bases matching TRBD1. This CDR3 comprises 17 residues. After removal of 0 bases from V and 2 bases from J, the junction contained 5 bases not matched to a gene. Germline-derived CDR1 and CDR2 are LNHDA and SQIVND (reference sequence). The CDR3 DNA follows: TGTGCCAGTAGTATAGAAAGGACAGGGGGCACCAACTATGGCTACACCTTC. It yields the protein CASSIERTGGTNYGYTF.

This clonotype was recorded many times. J is TRBJ2-1 and V is TRBV5-1, with 7 bases lining up with TRBD2. V shed 1 base and J 7 bases; nucleotides not matched to a gene: 14. Germline CDR1 is SGHRS and CDR2 is YFSETQ. The CDR3 contains 17 residues. CDR3: CASSLNGAVGAGNEQFF. The CDR3 bases are TGCGCCAGCAGCTTGAATGGGGCGGTAGGAGCGGGGAATGAGCAGTTCTTC.

This clonotype was seen only a few times. This sequence joins TRBV28 and TRBJ2-6; D is unclear. The ends were cut back, 4 bases at V and 2 bases at J, with 9 bases in the middle. CDR3 length: 15 residues. Germline loops: CDR1 MDHEN, CDR2 SYDVKM. This CDR3 is CASSSSFPGANVLTF. Written as DNA, the CDR3 is TGTGCCAGCAGTTCTTCTTTTCCTGGGGCCAACGTCCTGACTTTC.

This clonotype was seen ten or more times. J is TRBJ2-1 and V is TRBV7-2; tentatively, D is TRBD1 (6 bases). V was trimmed by 3 bases and J by 7 bases, leaving 7 bases between them. The CDR3 contains 12 residues. The germline V gene has CDR1 SGHTA and CDR2 FQGNSA. CDR3 in amino acids: CASSFDRNEQFF. The CDR3 DNA sequence: TGTGCCAGCAGCTTCGACAGGAATGAGCAGTTCTTC.

This clonotype was picked up many times. V and J are TRBV29-1 and TRBJ2-7; the D gene is possibly TRBD1 (6 bases). V was pared by 4 bases and J by 3 bases, with 19 bases between. CDR3 size: 15 residues. Germline CDR1 SQVTM, CDR2 ANQGSEA. The CDR3 DNA sequence: TGCAGCGTTGCACCTCGGGACAAGAACTACTACGAGCAGTACTTC. Amino acid sequence: CSVAPRDKNYYEQYF.

The gene calls are TRBV4-2 and TRBJ2-2, with TRBD1 matching over 11 bases. From germline, CDR1 is LGHNA and CDR2 YNFKEQ. Trimming took 0 bases from V and 4 from J; bases not matched to a gene: 13. This CDR3 region has 20 residues. Here the CDR3 DNA reads TGTGCCAGCAGCCAAGAAATAGGGACAGGGGGTATTGCGGGCACCGGGGAGCTGTTTTTT. Encoded protein: CASSQEIGTGGIAGTGELFF.

The rearrangement joins TRBV7-2 to TRBJ2-2; TRBD1 is a possible D gene (5 bases). Germline CDR1 reads SGHTA; CDR2 reads FQGNSA. Trimming cost V 1 base and J 6 bases, with 9 bases left between them. The CDR3 sequence is 14 residues long. The CDR3: CASSLVRGPGELFF. CDR3 bases: TGTGCCAGCAGCTTAGTTAGGGGTCCCGGGGAGCTGTTTTTT. The whole variable domain, filled in from reference TRBV7-2 and TRBJ2-2, reads GAGVSQSPSNKVTEKGKDVELRCDPISGHTALYWYRQSLGQGLEFLIYFQGNSAPDKSGLPSDRFSAERTGGSVSTLTIQRTQQEDSAVYLCASSLVRGPGELFFGEGSRLTVL.

In this sample, this clonotype turned up many times. This rearrangement joins TRBV12-5 to TRBJ1-5, with a tentative D call TRBD1 (6 bases). V lost 3 bases to trimming and J lost 4 bases, with 13 bases between them. Germline-derived CDR1 and CDR2 are LGHNT and FRNRAP. CDR3 length: 15 residues. The CDR3 DNA reads as TGTGCTAGTGGTTTAAGGGCAGGGGTAAATCAGCCCCAGCATTTT. This codes for CASGLRAGVNQPQHF.

This clonotype came up many times. This sequence joins TRBV6-5 and TRBJ2-1; D assignment may be TRBD1 or TRBD2 (5 bases each). There are 18 residues in the CDR3. CDR1 is MNHEY, CDR2 SVGAGI, per germline. Trimming took 0 bases from V and 1 from J, leaving 16 bases between them. For the CDR3, the DNA is TGTGCCAGCAGTTACTCGAGGGGAGCACTTGCATCCTACAATGAGCAGTTCTTC. This gives the protein CASSYSRGALASYNEQFF.

The chain joins TRBV6-2 or TRBV6-3 to TRBJ2-7, with 9 positions matching TRBD1. CDR1 and CDR2 from the germline V gene are MNHEY and SVGEGT. J was trimmed by 4 bases and V by 3 bases; bases with no gene match: 4. The CDR3 has 14 residues. CDR3 amino acids: CASSYPGQGYEQYF. DNA for the CDR3: TGTGCCAGCAGTTATCCGGGACAGGGTTACGAGCAGTACTTC.

J is TRBJ2-1 and V is TRBV7-2, with 9 bases identical to TRBD1. The CDR3 totals 12 residues. The junction had 6 bases not matched to a gene; V was cut back by 5 bases and J by 13 bases. In germline, CDR1 is SGHTA, CDR2 FQGNSA. CDR3 sequence reads: CASSLGTGLQFF. CDR3 sequence (DNA): TGTGCCAGCAGCCTGGGGACAGGGCTACAGTTCTTC.

This clonotype was recorded at least ten times. This sequence joins TRBV28 and TRBJ2-1, with D perhaps TRBD2 (5 bases). Germline CDR1 and CDR2: MDHEN and SYDVKM. CDR3 length equals 14 residues. Trimming stripped 7 bases from V and 0 bases from J, with 10 bases between. CDR3 in DNA: TGTGCCAGCATCGCGACTAACTCCTACAATGAGCAGTTCTTC. Translating gives CASIATNSYNEQFF.

The CDR3 nucleotides are TGTGCCAGCAGTTTATCGAAATCCGGCAGGAGGAGCACAGATACGCAGTATTTT. It specifies CASSLSKSGRRSTDTQYF. This chain joins TRBV27 and TRBJ2-3; D perhaps matches TRBD2 (5 bases). Per germline, CDR1 MNHEY and CDR2 SMNVEV (reference sequence). This CDR3 comprises 18 residues. Trimming pared 0 bases from V and 0 bases from J, leaving 16 bases between.

V and J are TRBV7-9 and TRBJ1-1, with D perhaps matching TRBD1 (5 bases). This CDR3 is 17 amino acids long. Germline assignment: CDR1 SEHNR and CDR2 FQNEAQ (reference sequence). Trimming pared 0 bases from V and 0 bases from J, leaving 14 bases between. The CDR3 DNA reads as TGTGCCAGCAGCTTAGCTGGGGACTCATTCATGAACACTGAAGCTTTCTTT. Translation: CASSLAGDSFMNTEAFF.

This clonotype appeared many times. This rearrangement joins TRBV20-1 to TRBJ1-5, with 9 nucleotides matching TRBD1. The CDR3 length is 17 residues. The junction had 13 bases not matched to a gene; V was cut back by 0 bases and J by 7 bases. CDR1 and CDR2 (germline): DFQATT, SNEGSKA (reference sequence). The CDR3 sequence: CSARESGTGYRMQPQHF. The CDR3 DNA reads TGCAGTGCTAGAGAATCAGGGACAGGGTACAGGATGCAGCCCCAGCATTTT.

This chain connects TRBV5-6 to TRBJ2-5; 8 bases fit TRBD2. Germline-derived CDR1 and CDR2 are SGHDT and YYEEEE. With 2 bases clipped from V and 4 bases from J, the junction kept 4 bases outside the gene matches. This CDR3 has 14 residues. The CDR3 DNA follows: TGTGCCAGCAGCTTACATCTAGCGGGAGAGACCCAGTACTTC. This gives the protein CASSLHLAGETQYF.

This clonotype has ten or more counts. The chain recombines TRBV6-1 with TRBJ1-5; 8 bases are shared with TRBD1. Losses at the gene ends were 7 bases for V and 6 bases for J; bases not matched to a gene: 11. The CDR3 covers 15 residues. Germline-derived CDR1 and CDR2 are MNHNS and SASEGT. In nucleotides, the CDR3 is TGTGCCAGCACAGGGGGCCAGAGCAAGGTTCAGCCCCAGCATTTT. Its translation is CASTGGQSKVQPQHF.

This clonotype was counted ten times or more. V usage is TRBV12-3 or TRBV12-4 and J usage is TRBJ2-7; D may be TRBD1 or TRBD2 (5 bases each). V dropped 2 bases and J dropped 6 bases, with 17 bases sitting between them. This CDR3 region has 15 residues. CDR3 in amino acids: CASSLLLGVGGEQYF. The CDR3 DNA follows: TGTGCCAGCAGTTTATTGTTGGGCGTTGGGGGCGAGCAGTACTTC.

This clonotype has at least ten counts. The V and J genes are TRBV7-2 and TRBJ1-2; 9 bases align to TRBD1. There are 15 residues in the CDR3. V shed 5 bases, J shed 2 bases, and the junction held 6 bases outside the gene matches. Looked up from germline, CDR1 is SGHTA and CDR2 is FQGNSA. CDR3 sequence (DNA): TGTGCCAGCAGCGCAGGACAGGGGAACAACTATGGCTACACCTTC. Residues: CASSAGQGNNYGYTF.

A few counts support this clonotype. The CDR3 sequence: CSATRGGLNTQYF. Written as DNA, the CDR3 is TGCAGTGCTACAAGAGGAGGCCTTAATACGCAGTATTTT. The chain uses TRBV20-1 and TRBJ2-3; tentatively, D is TRBD2 (5 bases). Germline values: CDR1 DFQATT, CDR2 SNEGSKA (reference sequence). The CDR3 runs 13 residues. Deletions cut 4 bases from V and 7 bases from J, with 15 bases between.